These 24 T cell receptor beta chains originate from one sample sequenced in a study of spatial heterogeneity in lung cancer. The time point was: blood at routine non-recurrence follow-up after resection. The study sequenced unsorted whole RNA from tumor, nontumor lung or frozen PBMC. Via MiXCR, TCRdb re-called the 5' RACE reads, giving one row per CDR3 protein. The data hold fewer than 30,000 distinct CDR3 sequences, with around 5.9% observed a single time. The sequences come from PBMCs, collected at follow-up. The source is a male donor with early-stage non-small cell lung cancer.

The chain joins TRBV7-9 to TRBJ2-1; maybe TRBD2 (5 bases). Germline lookup yields CDR1 SEHNR and CDR2 FQNEAQ (reference sequence). V was cut by 5 bases and J by 9 bases, with 23 bases left in between. There are 16 residues in the CDR3. CDR3 nucleotide sequence: TGTGCCAGCAGCGGAGGCCACGACCCGGGTGGTCCTGAGCAGTTCTTC. Protein sequence: CASSGGHDPGGPEQFF.

This clonotype was detected many times. V usage is TRBV29-1 and J usage is TRBJ2-6, with D unclear. The length of the CDR3 is 15 residues. Germline V gives CDR1 SQVTM, CDR2 ANQGSEA. Deletions cut 3 bases from V and 0 bases from J, with 9 bases between. CDR3 sequence reads: CSVDQDHSGANVLTF. Here the CDR3 DNA reads TGCAGCGTTGACCAGGACCACTCTGGGGCCAACGTCCTGACTTTC.

At least ten counts were recorded for this clonotype. The genes are TRBV12-3 or TRBV12-4 and TRBJ1-1; the match to TRBD1 covers 9 bases. CDR3 length equals 12 residues. Trimming cost V 6 bases and J 5 bases; bases outside gene matches: 1. The CDR3 DNA reads TGTGCCAGCAGGACAGGGGGGACTGAAGCTTTCTTT. Translation: CASRTGGTEAFF.

This clonotype was counted many times. The CDR3 region is CASSREGEGEAFF. In nucleotides, the CDR3 is TGCGCCAGCAGCCGGGAGGGGGAAGGTGAAGCTTTCTTT. The chain carries TRBV5-1 and TRBJ1-1, with D possibly TRBD1 on 6 matching bases. Between the trimmed V and J ends, which lost 4 bases and 7 bases, there was a span of 14 bases. Germline V lookup: CDR1 SGHRS, CDR2 YFSETQ. The CDR3 is made up of 13 amino acids. Based on the CDR3 plus reference TRBV5-1 and TRBJ1-1, the full variable domain is KAGVTQTPRYLIKTRGQQVTLSCSPISGHRSVSWYQQTPGQGLQFLFEYFSETQRNKGNFPGRFSGRQFSNSRSEMNVSTLELGDSALYLCASSREGEGEAFFGQGTRLTVV.

This clonotype came up many times. This chain's CDR3 is CSAHARDRGTGELFF. CDR3 DNA: TGCAGTGCGCACGCCCGGGACAGGGGGACCGGGGAGCTGTTTTTT. V is TRBV20-1 and J is TRBJ2-2; 11 nucleotides agree with TRBD1. After removal of 6 bases from V and 5 bases from J, the junction contained 8 bases not matched to a gene. Germline V CDR1 and CDR2: DFQATT, SNEGSKA (reference sequence). CDR3 length equals 15 residues.

This clonotype was picked up many times. This sequence joins TRBV5-5 and TRBJ1-1; D is ambiguous. Germline-derived CDR1 and CDR2 are SGHKS and YYEKEE (reference sequence). The CDR3 runs 14 residues. Trimming pared 2 bases from V and 4 bases from J, leaving 12 bases between. The CDR3 here is CASSFRAIGTEAFF. In nucleotides, the CDR3 is TGTGCCAGCAGCTTCCGGGCGATAGGCACTGAAGCTTTCTTT.

CDR3 sequence reads: CASSSDTQGDGEKLFF. DNA of the CDR3: TGTGCCAGCAGCTCAGACACGCAGGGGGACGGGGAAAAACTGTTTTTT. This sequence joins TRBV7-9 and TRBJ1-4, with 7 nucleotides matching TRBD1. V lost 4 bases, J lost 8 bases, and 13 bases stayed unmatched. From germline, CDR1 is SEHNR and CDR2 FQNEAQ (reference sequence). This CDR3 contains 16 residues.

This clonotype was recorded many times. This sequence joins TRBV29-1 and TRBJ1-2, with D maybe TRBD1 (5 bases). Trimming removed 2 bases from V and 9 bases from J, with 10 bases in between. Germline assignment: CDR1 SQVTM and CDR2 ANQGSEA. The CDR3 has 11 residues. The DNA for the CDR3 is TGCAGCGTTGAACAGGGTGAGAGCTACACCTTC. Translated, it gives CSVEQGESYTF.

This clonotype has at least ten counts. The chain employs TRBV12-3 or TRBV12-4 and TRBJ2-1, with 8 bases matching TRBD1. The CDR3 extends over 13 amino acids. Germline trimming cut 6 bases from V and 8 bases from J; bases unmatched to any gene: 6. In DNA form, the CDR3 reads TGTGCCAGCAGGTTGACAGGGGCCTATGAGCAGTTCTTC. Encoded protein: CASRLTGAYEQFF.

A few counts support this clonotype. The chain is built from TRBV7-2 and TRBJ1-3, with D possibly being TRBD1 (5 bases). V gave up 0 bases and J gave up 2 bases, with 11 bases separating them. The CDR3 sequence is 16 residues long. Germline V gives CDR1 SGHTA, CDR2 FQGNSA. CDR3 protein: CASSLAAGLAGNTIYF. Here the CDR3 DNA reads TGTGCCAGCAGCTTAGCGGCAGGGTTGGCTGGAAACACCATATATTTT.

This clonotype was counted ten times or more. The gene calls are TRBV20-1 and TRBJ1-1; TRBD1 might be the D (5 bases). Germline V lookup: CDR1 DFQATT, CDR2 SNEGSKA (reference sequence). This CDR3 has 14 residues. V lost 6 bases to trimming and J lost 1 base, with 15 bases between them. The CDR3 here is CSAVNIGANTEAFF. Here the CDR3 DNA reads TGCAGTGCGGTCAATATCGGGGCGAACACTGAAGCTTTCTTT.

Ten or more counts support this clonotype. The chain carries TRBV20-1 and TRBJ2-2; D gene uncertain. The germline V gene encodes CDR1 DFQATT and CDR2 SNEGSKA (reference sequence). The CDR3 extends over 13 amino acids. Deletions cut 2 bases from V and 2 bases from J, with 6 bases between. DNA of the CDR3: TGCAGTGCTAGACAGCCCAACACCGGGGAGCTGTTTTTT. Its translation: CSARQPNTGELFF.

In its sample, this clonotype was seen a few times. This chain joins TRBV27 and TRBJ2-1, with 11 nucleotides matching TRBD2. This CDR3 has 16 amino acids. CDR1 is MNHEY and CDR2 is SMNVEV in the germline V gene (reference sequence). V lost 3 bases, J lost 2 bases, and 3 bases stayed unmatched. The CDR3 region has the DNA TGTGCCAGCAGTTTCCTTAGCGGGGGGGCCTACAATGAGCAGTTCTTC. Protein: CASSFLSGGAYNEQFF.

This clonotype was picked up many times. This sequence joins TRBV5-1 and TRBJ2-3; no definite D call. Germline values: CDR1 SGHRS, CDR2 YFSETQ. Trimming stripped 4 bases from V and 2 bases from J, with 11 bases between. CDR3 size: 14 residues. In DNA, the CDR3 is TGCGCCAGCAGCCTACAGACAACCACAGATACGCAGTATTTT. Its translation is CASSLQTTTDTQYF.

The chain recombines TRBV20-1 with TRBJ2-1, with D possibly matching TRBD2 (6 bases). The germline V and J ends were trimmed by 5 bases and 4 bases, with 21 bases remaining between them. CDR1 is DFQATT and CDR2 is SNEGSKA in the germline V gene (reference sequence). This CDR3 contains 16 residues. This CDR3 reads CSARYSSGPRYNEQFF. CDR3 DNA sequence: TGCAGTGCTCGATACTCGAGCGGGCCCCGGTACAATGAGCAGTTCTTC.

This clonotype was observed at least ten times. The rearrangement links TRBV7-2 to TRBJ2-7, with 10 bases that match TRBD2. CDR3 length: 14 amino acids. Germline loops: CDR1 SGHTA, CDR2 FQGNSA. After removal of 1 base from V and 5 bases from J, the junction contained 2 bases not matched to a gene. The CDR3 DNA is TGTGCCAGCAGCTTAGTAGCGGGAGGCCACGAGCAGTACGTC. It codes for CASSLVAGGHEQYV.

At least ten counts were recorded for this clonotype. V and J are TRBV6-2 or TRBV6-3 and TRBJ1-4; D gene ambiguous. The V end was cut by 5 bases, the J end by 1 base, with 8 bases between. This CDR3 spans 14 amino acids. Germline V CDR1 and CDR2: MNHEY, SVGEGT. This CDR3 reads CASSPGGTNEKLFF. The DNA of the CDR3 is TGTGCCAGCAGTCCCGGCGGAACTAATGAAAAACTGTTTTTT.

In this sample, this clonotype turned up many times. J is TRBJ1-5 and V is TRBV29-1; no definite D call. This CDR3 region has 13 residues. Germline loops: CDR1 SQVTM, CDR2 ANQGSEA. The V end was cut by 3 bases, the J end by 4 bases, with 10 bases between. Written as DNA, the CDR3 is TGCAGCGTTGAGGTGGTGACAAATCAGCCCCAGCATTTT. Translation gives CSVEVVTNQPQHF.

Many counts were recorded for this clonotype. The CDR3 DNA reads as TGTGCCAGCAGCTCCCTTCTGGGACTAGCGGGAGTGGAGCAGTTCTTC. Amino acid sequence: CASSSLLGLAGVEQFF. V gene TRBV11-1 combines with J gene TRBJ2-1; the match to TRBD2 covers 14 bases. Germline V gene sequence: CDR1 SGHAT, CDR2 FQDESV (reference sequence). The V gene end was trimmed by 4 bases and the J gene end by 10 bases; junction bases not matched to a gene: 9. The CDR3 has 16 residues.

The rearrangement joins TRBV11-3 to TRBJ2-1, with 11 bases lining up with TRBD2. This CDR3 region has 16 residues. Trimming took 6 bases from V and 6 from J; bases not matched to a gene: 10. Germline CDR1 reads SGHNT; CDR2 reads YENEEA. In DNA form, the CDR3 reads TGTGCCAGCAGTTCTGGGACTAGCGGCGGGGGCAATGAGCAGTTCTTC. Protein sequence: CASSSGTSGGGNEQFF.

The sample holds many counts of this clonotype. The gene calls are TRBV3-1 and TRBJ1-6; TRBD1 is a possible D gene (5 bases). The CDR3 length is 14 residues. The V end was cut by 8 bases, the J end by 3 bases, with 11 bases between. Germline CDR1 reads LGHDT; CDR2 reads YNNKEL (reference sequence). CDR3 nucleotide sequence: TGTGCCAGCCGACAGCTACTCTATAATTCACCCCTCCACTTT. Residues: CASRQLLYNSPLHF.

This clonotype was picked up many times. This chain connects TRBV3-1 to TRBJ1-5, with TRBD1 matching over 9 bases. CDR3 length: 15 amino acids. Trimming removed 1 base from V and 4 bases from J; junction bases left unmatched: 2. CDR1 is LGHDT and CDR2 is YNNKEL in the germline V gene (reference sequence). CDR3 protein: CASSQGDRVNQPQHF. DNA for the CDR3: TGTGCCAGCAGCCAAGGGGACAGGGTGAATCAGCCCCAGCATTTT.

There are a few counts of this clonotype. This sequence joins TRBV21-1 and TRBJ2-7. TRBV21-1 is termed a pseudogene. The length of the CDR3 is 15 residues. The CDR3 loop reads CASSKVFYKGCEQYV. As DNA, the CDR3 is TGTGCCAGCAGCAAAGTCTTTTATAAGGGATGCGAGCAGTACGTC.

Many counts were recorded for this clonotype. The chain uses TRBV24-1 and TRBJ2-1, with unresolved D. Trimming removed 4 bases at V and 4 bases at J, with 4 bases between. Germline CDR1 KGHDR, CDR2 SFDVKD. This CDR3 has 12 amino acids. The CDR3 bases are TGTGCCACCAGTGACAGTTACAATGAGCAGTTCTTC. It yields the protein CATSDSYNEQFF.